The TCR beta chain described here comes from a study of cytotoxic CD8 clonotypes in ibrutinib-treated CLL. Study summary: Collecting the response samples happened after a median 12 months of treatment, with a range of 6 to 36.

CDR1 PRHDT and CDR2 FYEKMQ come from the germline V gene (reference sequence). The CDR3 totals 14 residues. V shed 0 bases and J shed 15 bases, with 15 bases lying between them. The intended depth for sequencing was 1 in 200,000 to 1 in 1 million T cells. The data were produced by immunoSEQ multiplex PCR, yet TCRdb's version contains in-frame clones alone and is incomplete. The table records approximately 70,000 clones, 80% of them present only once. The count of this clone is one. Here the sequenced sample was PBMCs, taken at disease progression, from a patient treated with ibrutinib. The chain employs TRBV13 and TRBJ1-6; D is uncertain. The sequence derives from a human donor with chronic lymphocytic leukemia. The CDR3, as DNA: TGTGCCAGCAGCTTAGGCCTCACGGCTGCCCACCTCCACTTT. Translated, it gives CASSLGLTAAHLHF.